The sequence of this T cell receptor (beta chain) was determined in a study of T cell repertoires in cytomegalovirus infection. Study in general: HLA-C-restricted CMV epitopes, recently identified, and well-studied HLA-B-restricted ones were used by the study. CMV infection plus the matching HLA type was flagged by public TCR beta signatures.

CDR1 is SGHTA, CDR2 FQGNSA, per germline. The CDR3 runs 16 residues. Trimming shortened V by 1 base and J by 5 bases, and 17 bases separated the two germline ends. Points from the study as a whole: CMV-specific HLA-C-restricted TCR beta clonotypes dominated the ex vivo response. Of the TCR beta families, the public ones yielded a cumulative frequency that identified carriers of CMV plus the relevant HLA.

This clonotype was counted ten times or more. As yet, its antigen is unknown. TCRdb processed the reads anew with MiXCR; each CDR3 protein has one entry. The sample includes approximately 910,000 distinct CDR3 sequences, approximately 31% of them seen just once. The sample consisted of cultured CD8+ T cells from PBMCs, taken from culture after CMV antigen stimulation. V and J are TRBV7-2 and TRBJ1-1; D is perhaps TRBD1 (6 bases). This TCR was sampled from a human donor in good health (CMV status not recorded). Some clones in this sample may be carry-over from other donors' samples. CDR3 nucleotide sequence: TGTGCCAGCAGCTTAGAGAAGGGGGGGCCAGGGACTGAAGCTTTCTTT. It encodes CASSLEKGGPGTEAFF. The variable domain in full, with the rest retrieved from reference TRBV7-2 and TRBJ1-1, is GAGVSQSPSNKVTEKGKDVELRCDPISGHTALYWYRQSLGQGLEFLIYFQGNSAPDKSGLPSDRFSAERTGGSVSTLTIQRTQQEDSAVYLCASSLEKGGPGTEAFFGQGTRLTVV.